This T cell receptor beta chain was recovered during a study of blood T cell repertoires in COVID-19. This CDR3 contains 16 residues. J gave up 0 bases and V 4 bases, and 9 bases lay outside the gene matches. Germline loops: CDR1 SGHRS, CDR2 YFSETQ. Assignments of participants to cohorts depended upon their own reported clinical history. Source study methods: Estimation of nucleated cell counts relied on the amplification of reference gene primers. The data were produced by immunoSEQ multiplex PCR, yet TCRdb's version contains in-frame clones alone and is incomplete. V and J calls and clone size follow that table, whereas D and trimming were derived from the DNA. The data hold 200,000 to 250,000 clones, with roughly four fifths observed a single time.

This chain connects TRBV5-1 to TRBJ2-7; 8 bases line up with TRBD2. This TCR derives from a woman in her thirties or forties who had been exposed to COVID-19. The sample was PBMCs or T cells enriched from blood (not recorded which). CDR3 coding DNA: TGCGCCAGCAGCCTTTCCTCCAGCGGGGGCTCCTACGAGCAGTACTTC. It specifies CASSLSSSGGSYEQYF.